A selection of T cell receptor beta chains follows, all from one sample in a study of T cells in localized non-small cell lung cancer. Libraries were prepared by immunoSEQ multiplex PCR; TCRdb keeps only in-frame clonotypes and omits some of them. The sample lists about 41,000 clones, roughly four fifths occurring once. The source was PBMCs, collected before any cancer treatment. The receptors shown here come from a man between 35 and 75 years old with stage II lung adenocarcinoma. Each CDR3 is given with its conserved first and last residue. A D gene is named only where the DNA matches it firmly. Clone size is not always given. Where it is, it says once, few, many or a class for expanded clones.

size,D,J,V,DNA,CDR3
few,NA,TRBJ1-6,TRBV2,TGTGCCAGCCACGGGACGGCAAATTCACCCCTCCACTTT,CASHGTANSPLHF
NA,NA,TRBJ1-5,TRBV9,TGTGCCAGCAGTGAGAGGGGTGACAATCAGCCCCAGCATTTT,CASSERGDNQPQHF
once,TRBD1,TRBJ2-2,TRBV7-2,TGTGCCAGCAGACCAGGGGGTCTCTCCACCGGGGAGCTGTTTTTT,CASRPGGLSTGELFF
NA,NA,TRBJ2-3,TRBV29-1,TGCAGCGTTAGGGCTAGCAAAGATACGCAGTATTTT,CSVRASKDTQYF
NA,TRBD2,TRBJ2-7,TRBV19,TGTGCCAGTAGTAGGGGACTAGCAGACGAGCAGTACTTC,CASSRGLADEQYF
NA,NA,TRBJ1-3,TRBV19,TGTGCCAGTATTAGCATATTTGGAAACACCATATATTTT,CASISIFGNTIYF
NA,NA,TRBJ2-7,TRBV5-1,TGCGCCAGCAGCTGGGGGGGCAGGACCTCCTACGAGCAGTACTTC,CASSWGGRTSYEQYF
NA,NA,TRBJ2-5,TRBV7-3,TGTGCCAGCAGCTCGCGGGGACTGGACGTCAAAGAGACCCAGTACTTC,CASSSRGLDVKETQYF
NA,NA,TRBJ2-3,TRBV10-2,TGCGCCAGCAGTGAAAGAGGGCGCACAGATACGCAGTATTTT,CASSERGRTDTQYF
NA,NA,TRBJ1-4,TRBV18,TGTGCCAGCTCACCATGGCGGGAAGCAACTAATGAAAAACTGTTTTTT,CASSPWREATNEKLFF
NA,NA,TRBJ1-6,TRBV7-6,TGTGCCAGCAGCTTAGGACAGGATTCACCCCTCCACTTT,CASSLGQDSPLHF
NA,NA,TRBJ2-7,TRBV27,TGTGCCAGCAGTTTGAAACCTTCCTACGAGCAGTACTTC,CASSLKPSYEQYF
once,TRBD1,TRBJ2-7,TRBV2,TGTGCCAGCTGCCCGGACAGGTTGGTCGGCTACGAGCAGTACTTC,CASCPDRLVGYEQYF
NA,TRBD2,TRBJ2-3,TRBV19,TGTGCCAGTAGTAGCCGGAGTAGCGGGGGCCTTACTAGCACAGATACGCAGTATTTT,CASSSRSSGGLTSTDTQYF
NA,NA,TRBJ2-1,TRBV7-8,TGTGCCAGCAGCTTCTTGTCCCCGAAGGATGAGCAGTTCTTC,CASSFLSPKDEQFF
NA,TRBD1,TRBJ2-7,TRBV7-6,TGTGCCAGCAGTGAGCCCGGGACAGCCTACGAGCAGTACTTC,CASSEPGTAYEQYF
NA,NA,TRBJ1-2,TRBV5-8,TGTGCCAGCAGCTTTCAGACCTATGGCTACACCTTC,CASSFQTYGYTF
NA,NA,TRBJ2-3,TRBV2,TGTGCCAGCAGTGATAGGAAGGGCCTCGGCACAGATACGCAGTATTTT,CASSDRKGLGTDTQYF
few,NA,TRBJ2-7,TRBV29-1,TGCAGCGTCTCGGACAGCTACGAGCAGTACTTC,CSVSDSYEQYF
NA,TRBD1,TRBJ2-2,TRBV19,TGTGCCAGTAGTCGACGAGGGGGACAGTCGAACACCGGGGAGCTGTTTTTT,CASSRRGGQSNTGELFF
NA,TRBD1,TRBJ2-7,TRBV11-2,TGTGCCAGCAGCTTAGTCCGGGACAGCGAGCAGTACTTC,CASSLVRDSEQYF
NA,NA,TRBJ2-3,TRBV11-2,TGTGCCAGCAGCTTTCTCAGCGGCACAGATACGCAGTATTTT,CASSFLSGTDTQYF
NA,TRBD1,TRBJ1-5,TRBV2,TGTGCCAGCGGCGTGACAGGGGATGGCAATCAGCCCCAGCATTTT,CASGVTGDGNQPQHF
NA,NA,TRBJ1-2,TRBV6-1,TGTGCCAGCAGTGGCCGGGACACCACTGACTATGGCTACACCTTC,CASSGRDTTDYGYTF
NA,NA,TRBJ1-5,TRBV30,TGTGCCTGGAGTCCAACCTCGATAGTTCAGCCCCAGCATTTT,CAWSPTSIVQPQHF
medium-sized,NA,TRBJ1-1,TRBV28,TGTGCCAGCAGTTTTAGTAGGGAGAACACTGAAGCTTTCTTT,CASSFSRENTEAFF
once,TRBD2,TRBJ2-3,TRBV5-4,TGTGCCAGCAGTCGTCGGACTAGCGGGAGCACAGATACGCAGTATTTT,CASSRRTSGSTDTQYF
NA,TRBD2,TRBJ2-1,TRBV5-1,TGCGCCAGCACCTGGACTAGCGCTCACAATGAGCAGTTCTTC,CASTWTSAHNEQFF
NA,TRBD1,TRBJ2-7,TRBV6-5,TGTGCCAGCAGCCCCGGACAGGCCCCATCCTACGAGCAGTACTTC,CASSPGQAPSYEQYF
NA,TRBD2,TRBJ2-1,TRBV19,TGTGCCAGTAGTATAGGGCGGGGGGCCTACAATGAGCAGTTCTTC,CASSIGRGAYNEQFF
NA,NA,TRBJ2-1,TRBV5-1,TGCGCCAGCAGTTCCGAAAACTCCTACAATGAGCAGTTCTTC,CASSSENSYNEQFF
NA,NA,TRBJ2-7,TRBV15,TGTGCCACCAGCAGAGGGCCGGACCCTTACGAGCAGTACTTC,CATSRGPDPYEQYF
NA,NA,TRBJ2-1,TRBV10-3,TGTGCCATCAGTGATAACAGGGACTACAATGAGCAGTTCTTC,CAISDNRDYNEQFF
NA,NA,TRBJ1-2,TRBV5-5,TGTGCCAGCAGCCAAGAGTATGCCCCTCAGGGCTATGGCTACACCTTC,CASSQEYAPQGYGYTF
NA,TRBD2,TRBJ2-1,TRBV4-2,TGTGCCAGCAGCCAGGGGGGGTCCGGCGCAAACAATGAGCAGTTCTTC,CASSQGGSGANNEQFF
NA,NA,TRBJ1-1,TRBV5-1,TGCGCCAGCAGCTTGCCTGGGGGAGAGGTCACTGAAGCTTTCTTT,CASSLPGGEVTEAFF
NA,NA,TRBJ1-2,TRBV7-9,TGTGCCAGCACCCAAACAGAGGGATATGGCTACACCTTC,CASTQTEGYGYTF
NA,TRBD1,TRBJ2-2,TRBV7-6,TGTGCCAGCAGCTTAGATGGGGACAGGGCCGGGGAGCTGTTTTTT,CASSLDGDRAGELFF
NA,TRBD2,TRBJ2-2,TRBV6-4,TGTGCCAGCGTCGCGCACTCCGGGACTAGCGGAGCCAACACCGGGGAGCTGTTTTTT,CASVAHSGTSGANTGELFF
NA,NA,TRBJ1-1,TRBV19,TGTGCCAGTAGAACCTTAGACAGGACTGAAGCTTTCTTT,CASRTLDRTEAFF